Included here is one T cell receptor (beta chain) sequence, with context. Recruits, aged roughly 18 to 90 years, lived in 25 or so US areas. In the original workflow: From reference gene primer amplification, estimates of nucleated cell counts were derived. Profiling relied on immunoSEQ multiplex PCR, and the TCRdb table lists in-frame clones only, not all of them. The D gene and trimming were derived from the DNA, and the V and J assignments and clone size from that table. This table has some 200,000 clones, 82% appearing once. This entry belongs to a study of blood T cell repertoires in COVID-19. Study-level information: Spain, Italy and the United States supplied samples that represented acute and convalescent COVID-19. T cells, B-cell-depleted T cells, or PBMCs provided the cDNA or gDNA that served as material.

This TCR was sampled from a woman aged 60-75 years with acute COVID-19. Sequencing used PBMCs or T cells enriched from blood (not recorded which).

CDR3 region: CSSARGAESNGYTF. In DNA form, the CDR3 reads TGCAGCTCCGCACGGGGGGCAGAAAGTAATGGCTACACCTTC. The V gene is TRBV29-1, the J gene TRBJ1-2, with D possibly TRBD1 on 6 matching bases. V lost 8 bases, J lost 6 bases, and 22 bases lay in between. The CDR3 has 14 amino acids. Germline V lookup: CDR1 SQVTM, CDR2 ANQGSEA.